This T cell receptor beta chain was retrieved from a study of regulatory T cells in long-lasting Graves disease (dated by TCRdb to the early 2020s). About the investigation overall: Newly diagnosed Graves' disease patients had taken antithyroid drugs for less than 3 months. Persistent Graves' disease patients were compared with newly diagnosed Graves' disease patients by peripheral blood TCR sequencing and RNA sequencing. The study took place in China and was registered as a clinical trial. A total of roughly 35 samples underwent TCR sequencing: around 13 from persistent and around 20 from newly diagnosed Graves' disease patients.

From a lookup of the germline V gene, CDR1 and CDR2 are SNHLY and FYNNEI. The junction shows trimming of 7 bases on V and 13 bases on J, plus 11 bases between the germline ends. Including the terminal cysteine and phenylalanine, the CDR3 comprises 10 residues. CDR3 DNA is the only sequence kept; it has 30 bases, read in frame from the first base. Libraries came from multiplex PCR. Sequencer: Illumina HiSeq 4000. To build TCR beta libraries, CDR3 regions were amplified by Arm-PCR using iRepertoire HTBI primers. PCR products were gel purified before sequencing. Regarding the original processing steps: Gene usage analysis of CDR3 amino acid clonotypes relied on the 55 to 80 TRBV and fewer than 15 TRBJ segments identified across samples. COPE and FqMerger were used to merge the filtered high-quality paired reads into contigs. Contigs were aligned with BLAST to IMGT TRBV, TRBD and TRBJ reference genes, and CDR3 was defined per IMGT. Any clonotype with a frequency above 0.1% was counted as a highly expanded clone. Repertoire diversity was measured by Shannon entropy, and V-J evenness by the Gini coefficient. A clonotype was considered public if more than one individual shared it. TCRdb applied fastp at Q25 and MiXCR to the public reads, then kept only in-frame beta chains. Each record represents a unique CDR3 protein, reported with the most common genes and DNA among its rows. Here the V and J calls rest on TCRdb's processing, not on the authors' analysis. The sample records approximately 460,000 distinct CDR3 sequences, around 15% of which are singletons. Clones ranked in the top ten supply roughly 10% of the sample.

This clonotype showed up many times. Its antigen has not been determined. No per-base quality is available; no much larger clone lies one base away. This specimen's time point label, per the study, means: newly diagnosed GD, antithyroid drugs for less than 3 months. For both TCR sequencing and RNA sequencing, RNA was extracted from PBMCs in TRIzol. Graves' disease was diagnosed according to American Thyroid Association guidelines. Patients for the study were recruited at an endocrinology department in Xi'an, China. Each patient gave around 9 milliliters of peripheral blood, collected in an EDTA anticoagulant tube. Ficoll Paque Plus density gradient separation was used to isolate PBMCs, and no further T cell sorting was done. An Agilent 2100 Bioanalyzer and agarose gel were used to check RNA quality, and a NanoDrop 2000 was used to measure RNA concentration. General study outcomes and caveats: Only the TCR beta chain was sequenced and analyzed. Persistent disease showed preferential use of TRBV28, TRBJ1-2 and TRBJ2-5, whereas newly diagnosed disease favored TRBV20-1 and TRBJ2-1. A larger number of public clonotypes was shared among persistent patients (approximately 2,600) than among newly diagnosed patients (over 850). The authors noted that the small sample size was a limitation that may lower accuracy. Only peripheral blood was studied, because thyroid tissue, the primary lesion, was inaccessible. Lower TCR Shannon entropy and fewer highly expanded clones were observed in persistent Graves' disease patients than in newly diagnosed patients, which suggested clonal expansion.

These same data were also listed under a study on T cells in Graves' hyperthyroidism and ophthalmopathy. The second study, in turn, reports: Graves' hyperthyroidism was defined as stable when no progression to ophthalmopathy occurred over 18 months of follow-up. The hyperthyroidism patients were between 18 and 65 years old and newly diagnosed, with a disease duration of less than 2 months. Any patient with an uncontrolled infection, another autoimmune disease, pregnancy or lactation was excluded. Clinical symptoms, serum thyroxine and TRAb, thyroid ultrasound, and orbital computed tomography formed the basis for the diagnoses. For the first round of RT-PCR on the TCR CDR3, the HTBI primer set was used together with the Qiagen OneStep RT-PCR kit. Most expanded thyroid clonotypes (frequency above 0.001) were also detected in blood, suggesting blood repertoires may reflect thyroid immune responses. A 13 V-J signature model separated ophthalmopathy from stable hyperthyroidism, with 87.88% sensitivity and approximately 81% specificity in cross-validation and 80%/75% in testing. During validation, the model predicted progression to ophthalmopathy a median of around 6 months ahead of onset, with more than 60% sensitivity and 72.22% specificity. A discovery cohort of fewer than 110 patients, roughly 40 with Graves' ophthalmopathy and 55 to 60 with stable Graves' hyperthyroidism, was used to find distinguishing TCR V-J signatures. Whether ophthalmopathy could be predicted prospectively was tested in an independent validation cohort made up of 18 to 20 hyperthyroidism patients plus 17 patients who later progressed to ophthalmopathy. The roughly 91 discovery patients were randomly divided into training and test sets at a 7:3 ratio. The study also compared thyroid tissue and blood T-cell repertoires from more than 5 Graves' hyperthyroidism patients. After blood sampling, hyperthyroidism patients were treated with methimazole at a starting dose of 30 mg daily, and ophthalmopathy patients were treated with high-dose intravenous methylprednisolone. Libraries were constructed in a second round of multiplex PCR, after which size selection and purification were performed. Sequencing of the libraries was done on an Illumina HiSeq2000 using paired-end 100 bp reads. Raw data were processed with SOAPnuke, discarding reads with adapters, uncalled bases, mean Phred below 15, or no exact constant-primer or identifier match. High-quality paired reads were merged using COPE v1.2.5, and each unique nucleotide sequence was defined as a clonotype. Clonotypes were aligned to IMGT TRBV, TRBD and TRBJ reference segments using MiTCR v1.1. The analysis was restricted to V-J combinations with a frequency above 0.0001, which together covered 99% to 99.2% of the repertoires. The TCS score was defined as the ratio of F50 (clonal expansion) to E x V (chaos), calculated using BLOSUM62-based TCRdist between CDR3 peptides within each V-J. Welch's t-statistics and random forest reduced fewer than 550 V-J features to under 15, which were used in a naive Bayes classifier (R e1071). No statistical method was used to set the sample size in advance, and investigators knew the group allocation. According to the paper, TCR Vbeta CDR3 sequencing was carried out on 120 to 150 peripheral blood samples, which came from fewer than 50 ophthalmopathy, some 73 hyperthyroidism and 17 progressor patients.

In this chain, TRBV2 is recombined with TRBJ2-1; TRBD1 might be the D gene, on 6 matching bases. The material sequenced was peripheral blood mononuclear cells (PBMCs), taken at new diagnosis, from a patient treated with antithyroid drugs. The sequence was collected from a woman aged 30 to 39 with Graves disease. Donor details come from another sample of the same person, matched by shared clones. The nucleotide sequence is TGTGCCAGCAAGAACAGGGAACAGTTCTTC. This sequence encodes CASKNREQFF.